This passage covers 5 T cell receptor beta chains from one sample sequenced in a study of blood T cell repertoires in COVID-19. The data were produced by immunoSEQ multiplex PCR, yet TCRdb's version contains in-frame clones alone and is incomplete. The data contain tens of thousands of clones, less than 85% of them singletons. The sample taken for sequencing was peripheral blood. These receptors were collected from a man aged 80 or over with acute or convalescent COVID-19.

The CDR3 loop is CASSSQGMNTEAFF. The DNA for the CDR3 is TGTGCCAGCAGCTCCCAGGGTATGAACACTGAAGCTTTCTTT. The V gene is TRBV7-9, the J gene TRBJ1-1, with D perhaps TRBD1 (5 bases). The CDR3 totals 14 residues. V was shortened by 4 bases and J by 0 bases, with 9 bases between the two germline ends. The germline gives CDR1 SEHNR, CDR2 FQNEAQ (reference sequence).

The rearrangement joins TRBV5-1 to TRBJ2-1; 9 bases are shared with TRBD1. CDR3 size: 15 residues. Germline trimming cut 6 bases from V and 1 base from J; bases unmatched to any gene: 5. The germline CDR1 and CDR2 sequences are SGHRS and YFSETQ. CDR3 residues: CASKTGTGSYNEQFF. The CDR3 nucleotides read TGCGCCAGCAAAACCGGGACAGGGTCCTACAATGAGCAGTTCTTC.

This rearrangement joins TRBV6-5 to TRBJ1-1; the D gene is possibly TRBD1 (5 bases). Trimming shortened V by 5 bases and J by 4 bases, and 17 bases separated the two germline ends. Looked up from germline, CDR1 is MNHEY and CDR2 is SVGAGI. This CDR3 region has 15 residues. CDR3 bases: TGTGCCAGCAGTCCCCTTACTGGGGGAGGCACTGAAGCTTTCTTT. Encoded protein: CASSPLTGGGTEAFF.

This clone was counted many times. The CDR3 DNA is TGTGCCAGCAGCTCTCGACCCAATTCGGGCGGGGAGCTGTTTTTT. As protein: CASSSRPNSGGELFF. The chain recombines TRBV9 with TRBJ2-2; no definite D call. Trimming pared 4 bases from V and 7 bases from J, leaving 17 bases between. There are 15 residues in the CDR3. Germline V CDR1 and CDR2: SGDLS, YYNGEE.

The chain joins TRBV7-3 to TRBJ2-3; 8 positions match TRBD2. The length of the CDR3 is 16 residues. Losses at the gene ends were 5 bases for V and 4 bases for J; bases not matched to a gene: 11. Germline V lookup: CDR1 SGHTA, CDR2 FQGTGA. The CDR3 is CASSLTAGVGPDTQYF. CDR3 sequence (DNA): TGTGCCAGCAGCCTCACAGCGGGAGTGGGCCCAGATACGCAGTATTTT.